This passage covers 26 T cell receptor beta chains from one sample sequenced in a study of cytomegalovirus exposure and HLA in healthy donors. Libraries were prepared by immunoSEQ multiplex PCR; TCRdb keeps only in-frame clonotypes and omits some of them. This sample yields about 66,000 clones, of which approximately 96% are seen a single time; around 0.9% belongs to the top ten. The sample was PBMCs. These TCRs come from a man aged 18 to 29 in good health and CMV-seronegative.

The chain combines TRBV6-5 with TRBJ2-3, with TRBD2 matching 7 bases. CDR1 and CDR2 (germline): MNHEY, SVGAGI. J gave up 10 bases and V 4 bases, and 2 bases lay outside the gene matches. The CDR3 covers 11 residues. CDR3 DNA: TGTGCCAGCAGTTTAGCGGGCTCGCAGTATTTT. Its translation is CASSLAGSQYF.

V usage is TRBV28 and J usage is TRBJ2-7; 12 bases agree with TRBD2. The germline CDR1 and CDR2 sequences are MDHEN and SYDVKM. Unmatched junction bases numbered 9, after V lost 6 bases and J lost 6 bases. This CDR3 is 15 amino acids long. The CDR3 coding sequence is TGTGCCAGCAGCCGCGGACTAGCGGGACTCCTCGAGCAGTACTTC. Amino acid sequence: CASSRGLAGLLEQYF.

The gene calls are TRBV5-6 and TRBJ2-1; 13 positions agree with TRBD2. The CDR3 sequence is 18 residues long. V dropped 2 bases and J dropped 4; count of bases not matched to a gene: 9. Germline CDR1 SGHDT, CDR2 YYEEEE. The CDR3 loop is CASSFEGTSGMIYNEQFF. CDR3 nucleotides: TGTGCCAGCAGCTTCGAAGGGACTAGCGGGATGATATACAATGAGCAGTTCTTC.

The rearrangement joins TRBV10-3 to TRBJ2-2; 8 positions agree with TRBD2. Germline V CDR1 and CDR2: ENHRY, SYGVKD. V shed 3 bases, J shed 4 bases, and the junction held 7 bases outside the gene matches. This CDR3 contains 16 residues. The DNA for the CDR3 is TGTGCCATCAGTGATGTAACTAGCGGAAGCACCGGGGAGCTGTTTTTT. This encodes CAISDVTSGSTGELFF.

The gene calls are TRBV5-4 and TRBJ2-3; the D gene is possibly TRBD1 (5 bases). The V end lost 5 bases, the J end lost 4 bases, and 14 bases lay between the germline ends. The CDR3 spans 14 residues. Germline CDR1 SGHNT, CDR2 YYREEE (reference sequence). The CDR3 sequence is CASSIYQGPDTQYF. CDR3 in DNA: TGTGCCAGCAGTATATACCAGGGTCCAGATACGCAGTATTTT.

The V and J genes are TRBV10-2 and TRBJ2-7; D might be TRBD1 (5 bases). The CDR3 is 17 residues long. Trimming stripped 2 bases from V and 0 bases from J, with 17 bases between. From germline, CDR1 is WSHSY and CDR2 SAAADI. This chain's CDR3 is CASSERGLVSYSYEQYF. CDR3 sequence (DNA): TGCGCCAGCAGTGAGAGGGGATTGGTATCTTACTCCTACGAGCAGTACTTC.

This chain connects TRBV28 to TRBJ2-7; maybe TRBD2 (5 bases). In germline, CDR1 is MDHEN, CDR2 SYDVKM. The CDR3 loop spans 12 amino acids. V lost 3 bases, J lost 3 bases, and 6 bases lay in between. CDR3 region: CASSFGDYEQYF. CDR3 DNA: TGTGCCAGCAGTTTCGGGGACTACGAGCAGTACTTC.

The chain carries TRBV11-2 and TRBJ1-4, with D maybe TRBD1 (6 bases). CDR3 length: 15 residues. Deletions cut 6 bases from V and 8 bases from J, with 19 bases between. CDR1 is SGHAT, CDR2 FQNNGV, per germline. DNA of the CDR3: TGTGCCAGCAGAGAACTTCGGGACATCGAGGAAAAACTGTTTTTT. This translates into CASRELRDIEEKLFF. Drawing the rest from reference TRBV11-2 and TRBJ1-4, the complete variable domain is EAGVAQSPRYKIIEKRQSVAFWCNPISGHATLYWYQQILGQGPKLLIQFQNNGVVDDSQLPKDRFSAERLKGVDSTLKIQPAKLEDSAVYLCASRELRDIEEKLFFGSGTQLSVL.

The genes are TRBV6-1 and TRBJ2-7; 8 bases line up with TRBD2. CDR1 is MNHNS, CDR2 SASEGT, per germline. The V segment lost 11 bases and the J segment 3 bases; nucleotides outside the gene matches: 15. The CDR3 extends over 15 amino acids. CDR3 nucleotides: TGTGCCGCGGGCGGGGGGACAAGGCTCATCTACGAGCAGTACTTC. It translates to CAAGGGTRLIYEQYF.

The rearrangement uses TRBV10-2 and TRBJ2-2, with 10 bases lining up with TRBD2. The trim removed 10 bases at V and 8 bases at J, leaving 16 bases unmatched. CDR1 WSHSY and CDR2 SAAADI come from the germline V gene. The length of the CDR3 is 16 residues. In DNA, the CDR3 is TGCGCCACCCCTCCGGCTAGCGGGAGTCTTATGGGGGAGCTGTTTTTT. It encodes CATPPASGSLMGELFF.

The chain links TRBV7-9 to TRBJ2-3; TRBD2 matches at 9 bases. The V gene's germline CDR1 is SEHNR and CDR2 FQNEAQ (reference sequence). Trimming cost V 10 bases and J 0 bases; bases outside gene matches: 2. This CDR3 spans 13 amino acids. CDR3 nucleotides: TGTGCCACCGGGACTAGCAGCACAGATACGCAGTATTTT. Protein sequence: CATGTSSTDTQYF.

This sequence joins TRBV7-9 and TRBJ2-7; no firm D call. This CDR3 spans 13 amino acids. V lost 2 bases and J lost 0, with 5 bases in between. Germline loops: CDR1 SEHNR, CDR2 FQNEAQ (reference sequence). CDR3 DNA sequence: TGTGCCAGCAGCTTACCGGGCTCCTACGAGCAGTACTTC. Its protein is CASSLPGSYEQYF.

V gene TRBV30 combines with J gene TRBJ1-5, with D unresolved. Germline values: CDR1 GTSNPN, CDR2 SVGIG (reference sequence). V was cut by 1 base and J by 9 bases, with 16 bases left in between. The CDR3 length is 14 residues. CDR3 sequence: CAWSGTVGAPPQHF. CDR3 sequence (DNA): TGTGCCTGGAGTGGAACGGTGGGCGCGCCGCCCCAGCATTTT.

This chain joins TRBV28 and TRBJ2-1; 13 positions match TRBD2. The CDR3 runs to 16 residues. The V and J ends lost 4 bases and 8 bases, in that order; junction bases with no gene match: 8. Germline V gene data show CDR1 as MDHEN and CDR2 as SYDVKM. This CDR3 reads CASSWTSGGGGHEQFF. Written as DNA, the CDR3 is TGTGCCAGCAGTTGGACTAGCGGGGGTGGCGGGCATGAGCAGTTCTTC.

The V call is TRBV6-1, the J call TRBJ2-2; 14 bases match TRBD2. V shed 6 bases, J shed 9 bases, and the junction held 6 bases outside the gene matches. CDR1 and CDR2 from the germline V gene are MNHNS and SASEGT. This CDR3 region has 15 residues. The CDR3 coding sequence is TGTGCCAGCAGGAACGGGACTAGCGGGAGCCGGGAGCTGTTTTTT. Translating it yields CASRNGTSGSRELFF.

The genes are TRBV5-8 and TRBJ2-1, with 8 bases lining up with TRBD2. The CDR3 runs 16 residues. J was trimmed by 6 bases and V by 0 bases; bases with no gene match: 8. From germline, CDR1 is SGHTS and CDR2 YDEGEE. The CDR3: CASSLVAGGGVNEQFF. CDR3 in DNA: TGTGCCAGCAGCTTGGTGGCGGGAGGAGGGGTCAATGAGCAGTTCTTC.

The chain carries TRBV30 and TRBJ2-7; a weak D match, TRBD1 (5 bases). The CDR3 is 13 residues long. Germline CDR1 GTSNPN, CDR2 SVGIG (reference sequence). The germline V and J ends were trimmed by 2 bases and 2 bases, with 10 bases remaining between them. CDR3 nucleotide sequence: TGTGCCTGGAGTCTTGGGGCAACCTACGAGCAGTACTTC. Translating it yields CAWSLGATYEQYF.

This clone occurred once. This chain links TRBV5-4 with TRBJ2-1, with D perhaps TRBD2 (7 bases). V was trimmed by 6 bases and J by 0 bases, leaving 16 bases between them. CDR1 and CDR2 (germline): SGHNT, YYREEE (reference sequence). The CDR3 runs 16 residues. CDR3 residues: CASKRDTESSYNEQFF. Here the CDR3 DNA reads TGTGCCAGCAAGCGGGACACAGAAAGCTCCTACAATGAGCAGTTCTTC.

This chain links TRBV19 with TRBJ2-3; D may be TRBD1 (6 bases). Germline values: CDR1 LNHDA, CDR2 SQIVND (reference sequence). V gave up 10 bases and J gave up 0 bases, with 14 bases separating them. The CDR3 has 14 residues. The CDR3 DNA follows: TGTGCCATTCCGGGACACACTAGCACAGATACGCAGTATTTT. Translating it yields CAIPGHTSTDTQYF.

The chain carries TRBV6-4 and TRBJ2-1; weak D call: TRBD2 (5 bases). Germline V gives CDR1 MRHNA, CDR2 SNTAGT. This CDR3 spans 15 amino acids. V was pared by 5 bases and J by 8 bases, with 19 bases between. The CDR3 DNA reads TGTGCCAGCAGTAAAAGCGGAGACCACCGCGATGAGCAGTTCTTC. Translation: CASSKSGDHRDEQFF.

The chain joins TRBV5-5 to TRBJ2-5; D uncertain. The CDR3 is made up of 19 amino acids. Germline CDR1 is SGHKS and CDR2 is YYEKEE (reference sequence). Deletions cut 2 bases from V and 1 base from J, with 24 bases between. In DNA, the CDR3 is TGTGCCAGCAGCTTTGGGTATGGTCAGAGTTTGAGGTCCCAAGAGACCCAGTACTTC. Translation gives CASSFGYGQSLRSQETQYF.

The chain employs TRBV9 and TRBJ2-1; 8 bases are shared with TRBD2. V gave up 2 bases and J gave up 8 bases; unmatched junction bases: 9. Germline V gene lookup returns CDR1 SGDLS and CDR2 YYNGEE. This CDR3 has 15 amino acids. CDR3 region: CASSVSAGGGDEQFF. For the CDR3, the DNA is TGTGCCAGCAGCGTCTCTGCGGGGGGTGGGGATGAGCAGTTCTTC.

This chain connects TRBV6-5 to TRBJ2-6; 8 nucleotides match TRBD1. This CDR3 region has 15 residues. Germline CDR1 MNHEY, CDR2 SVGAGI. The trim removed 6 bases at V and 0 bases at J, leaving 1 base unmatched. The DNA of the CDR3 is TGTGCCAGCAGAACAGGGGGCTCTGGGGCCAACGTCCTGACTTTC. Translated: CASRTGGSGANVLTF.

As to this clone: Relative to the germline gene, one junction end is altered; a read error may explain this. The chain uses TRBV18 and TRBJ2-7, with D hard to call. The CDR3 covers 14 residues. Germline values: CDR1 KGHSH, CDR2 LQKENI. The CDR3 spells CASSPSTPSDEQYF. CDR3 DNA sequence: TGTGCCAGCTCACCTAGTACCCCCTCCGACGAGCAGTACTTC.

The V gene is TRBV29-1, the J gene TRBJ2-3; 9 bases are shared with TRBD2. Per germline, CDR1 SQVTM and CDR2 ANQGSEA. The length of the CDR3 is 15 residues. The V and J ends lost 4 bases and 0 bases, in that order; junction bases with no gene match: 5. The CDR3, as DNA: TGCAGCGTTGTGTCTAGCGGGGATAGCACAGATACGCAGTATTTT. Its protein is CSVVSSGDSTDTQYF.

The chain has TRBV27 and TRBJ2-1, with TRBD1 as a possible D gene (5 bases). There are 13 residues in the CDR3. CDR1 is MNHEY, CDR2 SMNVEV, per germline (reference sequence). V lost 3 bases and J 9 bases, leaving 12 bases between the germline ends. The CDR3 nucleotides are TGTGCCAGCAGTTTTACCCAGGGTAGTGAGCAGTTCTTC. It codes for CASSFTQGSEQFF.